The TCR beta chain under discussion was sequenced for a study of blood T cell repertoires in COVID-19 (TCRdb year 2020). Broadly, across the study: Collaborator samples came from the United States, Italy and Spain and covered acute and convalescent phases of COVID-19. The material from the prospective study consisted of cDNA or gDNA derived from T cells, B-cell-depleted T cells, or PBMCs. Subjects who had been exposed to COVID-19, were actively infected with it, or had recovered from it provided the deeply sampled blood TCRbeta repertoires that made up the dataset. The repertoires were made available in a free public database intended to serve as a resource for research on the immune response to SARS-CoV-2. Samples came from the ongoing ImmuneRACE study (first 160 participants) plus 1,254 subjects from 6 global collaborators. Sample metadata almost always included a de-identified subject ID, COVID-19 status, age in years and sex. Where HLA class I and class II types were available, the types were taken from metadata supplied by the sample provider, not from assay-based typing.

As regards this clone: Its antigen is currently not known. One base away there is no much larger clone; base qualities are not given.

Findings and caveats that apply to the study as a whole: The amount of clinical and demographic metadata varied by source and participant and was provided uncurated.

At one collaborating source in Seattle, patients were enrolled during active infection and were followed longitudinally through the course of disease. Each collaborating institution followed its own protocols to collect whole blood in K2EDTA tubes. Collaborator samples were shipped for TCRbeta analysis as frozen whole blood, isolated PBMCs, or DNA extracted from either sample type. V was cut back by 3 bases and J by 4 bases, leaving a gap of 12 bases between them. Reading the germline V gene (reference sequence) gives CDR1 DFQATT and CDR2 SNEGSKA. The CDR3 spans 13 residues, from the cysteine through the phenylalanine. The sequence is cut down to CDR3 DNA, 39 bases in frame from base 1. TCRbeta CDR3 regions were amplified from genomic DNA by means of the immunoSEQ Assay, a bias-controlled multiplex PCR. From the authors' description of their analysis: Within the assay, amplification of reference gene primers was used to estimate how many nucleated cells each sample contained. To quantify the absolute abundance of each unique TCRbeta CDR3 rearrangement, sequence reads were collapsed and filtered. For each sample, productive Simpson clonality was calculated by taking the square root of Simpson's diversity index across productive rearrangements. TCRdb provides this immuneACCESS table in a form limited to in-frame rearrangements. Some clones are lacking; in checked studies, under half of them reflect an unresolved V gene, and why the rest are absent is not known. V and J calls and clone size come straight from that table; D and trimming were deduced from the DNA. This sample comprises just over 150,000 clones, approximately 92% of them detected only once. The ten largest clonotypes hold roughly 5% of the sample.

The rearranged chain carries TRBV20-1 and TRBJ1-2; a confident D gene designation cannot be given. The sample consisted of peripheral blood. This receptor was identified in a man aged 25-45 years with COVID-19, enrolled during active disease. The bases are TGCAGTGCTAGTGTCTCCGGAGCCTATGGCTACACCTTC. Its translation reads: CSASVSGAYGYTF.